The TCR beta chain described here comes from a study of cytomegalovirus exposure and HLA in healthy donors. Looking at the study overall: Earlier work reported 90 million to 120 million unique TCR beta sequences from about 190 million T cells.

Study-wide results and caveats: Later examination showed HLA-associated TCR beta chains had greater clonal expansion than equally common others. Reports indicated that the classifier achieved high specificity and sensitivity in diagnosing cytomegalovirus status. Across donors, sequencing depth was assumed by presence/absence analyses to be roughly uniform.

Germline V gene sequence: CDR1 MDHEN, CDR2 SYDVKM. Trimming left V 5 bases short and J 5 bases short, with 23 bases between. The CDR3 totals 17 residues. Primers: 60 Vbeta forward and 13 Jbeta reverse. Profiled with immunoSEQ multiplex PCR; TCRdb holds only in-frame clones, not every one. This table has 200,000 or so clones, around 84% appearing once. To note about this clone: The antigen remains undetermined.

This clonotype was sampled from a woman aged 45-65 years in good health and CMV-seropositive. Sequencing used PBMCs. V and J are TRBV28 and TRBJ2-3; a possible D gene is TRBD2 (6 bases). The CDR3 DNA reads TGTGCCAGCAGTCAACACACCCCGGGGCTGGGGGGAGATACGCAGTATTTT. Residues: CASSQHTPGLGGDTQYF.